A selection of T cell receptor beta chains follows, all from one sample in a study of patients and donors after allogeneic stem cell transplantation. MiXCR was run by TCRdb on the RT-PCR reads, yielding one entry per CDR3 protein. The sample lists about 110,000 distinct CDR3 sequences, around 36% occurring once. Sequenced material: blood, either unsorted or a sorted T cell fraction (not recorded which). The receptors were gathered from a human donor who was either an allogeneic HSCT recipient or a stem cell or donor lymphocyte infusion donor (not recorded which). It is not recorded whose cells these are; they may come from a transplant donor. CDR3s include the opening cysteine and the closing phenylalanine or tryptophan. D genes are given only for firm matches. Clone size is not always given. Where it is, it says once, few, many or a class for expanded clones.

CDR3 length	D gene	clone size	J gene	V gene	CDR3 DNA	CDR3 protein
15	NA	NA	TRBJ1-4	TRBV7-2	TGTGCCAGCAGCCCCCAGACAGAGATTAATGAAAAACTGTTTTTT	CASSPQTEINEKLFF
14	NA	few	TRBJ1-3	TRBV7-2	TGTGCCAGCAGCAAGGGCCGAACTGGAAACACCATATATTTT	CASSKGRTGNTIYF
16	TRBD1	few	TRBJ1-1	TRBV12-3/TRBV12-4	TGTGCCAGCAGTTCCTCGGGACAGGGGGGGAACACTGAAGCTTTCTTT	CASSSSGQGGNTEAFF
12	NA	NA	TRBJ2-5	TRBV11-2	TGTGCCAGCAGCTTAGACGGTGCGACCCAGTACTTC	CASSLDGATQYF
16	TRBD2	NA	TRBJ2-3	TRBV3-1	TGTGCCAGCAGCCAAGGAGCGGGAGAAAACGCAGATACGCAGTATTTT	CASSQGAGENADTQYF
18	TRBD2	NA	TRBJ2-7	TRBV6-2/TRBV6-3	TGTGCCAGCAGTTACCTTGCCTCTGCGTTAGCGGGTACCTACGAGCAGTACTTC	CASSYLASALAGTYEQYF
15	TRBD2	NA	TRBJ2-2	TRBV6-5	TGTGCCAGCAGTTATAGGACTAGCGGAACCGGGGAGCTGTTTTTT	CASSYRTSGTGELFF
15	TRBD1	few	TRBJ1-6	TRBV20-1	TGCAGTGCTAGACCCCGGGACAGGGTCAATTCACCCCTCCACTTT	CSARPRDRVNSPLHF
16	NA	NA	TRBJ1-4	TRBV7-8	TGTGCCAGCAGCCCCCGATTAATAGGGATAAATGAAAAACTGTTTTTT	CASSPRLIGINEKLFF
16	TRBD2	NA	TRBJ2-3	TRBV5-1	TGCGCCAGCAGCTTGTGGAGCGGGAGGGCCCCAGATACGCAGTATTTT	CASSLWSGRAPDTQYF
14	NA	NA	TRBJ1-3	TRBV5-1	TGCGCCAGCAGCTTCGATGGGTTTGGAAACACCATATATTTT	CASSFDGFGNTIYF
15	TRBD1	NA	TRBJ2-4	TRBV6-1	TGTGCCAGCAGTGAAGAGGGACAGGGGAGTGTAGGTCAGTACTTC	CASSEEGQGSVGQYF
14	NA	NA	TRBJ2-5	TRBV15	TGTGCCACCAGCACCCCCATGGCCACTCAGACCCAGTACTTC	CATSTPMATQTQYF
13	NA	NA	TRBJ2-1	TRBV4-2	TGTGCCAGCAGCCACGTCCGGAACAATGAGCAGTTCTTC	CASSHVRNNEQFF
15	TRBD2	NA	TRBJ2-3	TRBV7-2	TGTGCCAGCACTAGCGGGAGGGGCCGGACAGATACGCAGTATTTT	CASTSGRGRTDTQYF
18	TRBD2	NA	TRBJ2-3	TRBV11-2	TGTGCCAGCAGCTCCCCCTGGACTAGCGGGAGGGATTTTGATACGCAGTATTTT	CASSSPWTSGRDFDTQYF
12	TRBD1	once	TRBJ1-1	TRBV10-3	TGTGCCACAGGGACAGGGGTGGCTGAAGCTTTCTTT	CATGTGVAEAFF